What follows is one TCR beta chain and its context. This entry belongs to a study of blood T cell repertoires in COVID-19. For the study at large: Acute-phase and convalescent COVID-19 samples originated in the United States, Italy and Spain. PBMCs, B-cell-depleted T cells, or T cells were the source of the cDNA or gDNA that made up the material.

Source study methods: Amplification of reference gene primers provided the estimated nucleated cell counts. TCRdb keeps only in-frame clones here, not all; method: immunoSEQ multiplex PCR. D and trimming come from the DNA, and the V and J calls and clone size come from that table. This sample yields tens of thousands of clones, of which about 86% are seen a single time; more than 1.5% belongs to the top ten. CDR3 length equals 16 residues. Trimming removed 0 bases from V and 7 bases from J; junction bases left unmatched: 13. The TCR originated in a woman over 75 with active or convalescent COVID-19. The sequenced sample consisted of peripheral blood. V gene TRBV5-3 combines with J gene TRBJ2-7, with 7 bases fitting TRBD1. TRBV5-3 is noted as an ORF with a role that remains uncertain. The CDR3 protein is CARSLGPDREGREQYF. CDR3 bases: TGTGCCAGAAGCTTGGGGCCCGACAGGGAAGGAAGAGAGCAGTACTTC.